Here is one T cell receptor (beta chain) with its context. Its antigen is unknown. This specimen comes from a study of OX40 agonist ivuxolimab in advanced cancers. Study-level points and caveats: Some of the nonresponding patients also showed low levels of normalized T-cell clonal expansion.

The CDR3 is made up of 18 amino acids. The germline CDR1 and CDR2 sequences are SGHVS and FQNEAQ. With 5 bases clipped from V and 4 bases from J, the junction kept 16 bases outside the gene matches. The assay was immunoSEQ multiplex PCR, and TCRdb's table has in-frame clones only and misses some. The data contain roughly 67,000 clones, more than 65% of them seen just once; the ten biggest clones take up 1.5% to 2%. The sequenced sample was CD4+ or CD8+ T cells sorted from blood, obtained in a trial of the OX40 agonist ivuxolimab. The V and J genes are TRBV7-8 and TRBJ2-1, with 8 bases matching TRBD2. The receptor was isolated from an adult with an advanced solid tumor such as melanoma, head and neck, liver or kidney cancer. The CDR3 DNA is TGTGCCAGCAGCCCCCCATTGAGGATAGCGGGAACGTACAATGAGCAGTTCTTC. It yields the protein CASSPPLRIAGTYNEQFF.